This T cell receptor (beta chain) was captured by sequencing in a study of cytomegalovirus exposure and HLA in healthy donors. Details on this clone: What it recognizes is unknown.

Amplification used 60 Vbeta primers and 13 Jbeta primers. Sequencing used immunoSEQ multiplex PCR; TCRdb keeps in-frame clones, though not all of them. In the table there are 200,000 to 250,000 clones, under 85% of which are singletons. Germline V gene sequence: CDR1 MNHEY, CDR2 SMNVEV (reference sequence). This CDR3 comprises 17 residues. Losses at the gene ends were 6 bases for V and 4 bases for J; bases not matched to a gene: 13. The donors (healthy individuals) were bone marrow donors. Study observations and caveats: Accurate prediction of most subjects' HLA-A and HLA-B alleles from TCR beta sequences was reported.

Specimen: PBMCs. The chain employs TRBV27 and TRBJ1-3; TRBD1 aligns across 9 bases. This clonotype was sampled from a man aged 50-60 years in good health and CMV-seronegative. The CDR3 DNA sequence: TGTGCCAGCAGCCCACAGGGGGCTGAGGTGAGGGGAAACACCATATATTTT. Translation: CASSPQGAEVRGNTIYF.